Listed below are T cell receptor beta chains from one sample, sequenced in a study of blood T cell repertoires in COVID-19. TCRdb's copy holds only in-frame clones and misses some; the assay was immunoSEQ multiplex PCR. The data contain around 150,000 clones, 75% to 90% of them singletons. The specimen sequenced was peripheral blood. These receptor sequences come from a woman aged 55-69 years with active COVID-19. CDR3s include the opening cysteine and the closing phenylalanine or tryptophan. Fields, in order: clone size, D gene, J gene, V gene, CDR3 DNA, CDR3 protein. D genes are given only for firm matches. Where a row states a size, it is once, few, many or the class of an expanded clone; other rows omit it.

clone_size: few; d_call: TRBD1; j_call: TRBJ1-3; v_call: TRBV3-1/TRBV3-2; cdr3_nt: TGTGCCAGCAGCCAACCGACAGGGCCCAGCTCTGGAAACACCATATATTTT; cdr3_aa: CASSQPTGPSSGNTIYF
clone_size: NA; d_call: NA; j_call: TRBJ2-1; v_call: TRBV9; cdr3_nt: TGTGCCAGCAGCCGAAGCACCAACAATGAGCAGTTCTTC; cdr3_aa: CASSRSTNNEQFF
clone_size: NA; d_call: NA; j_call: TRBJ1-1; v_call: TRBV19; cdr3_nt: TGTGCCAGTAGCCAGGGAATTCGGACTGAAGCTTTCTTT; cdr3_aa: CASSQGIRTEAFF
clone_size: NA; d_call: NA; j_call: TRBJ2-3; v_call: TRBV20-1; cdr3_nt: TGCAGTGCTAGTCCGGGACTCGGGGATACGCAGTATTTT; cdr3_aa: CSASPGLGDTQYF
clone_size: NA; d_call: TRBD2; j_call: TRBJ2-2; v_call: TRBV18; cdr3_nt: TGTGCCAGCTCACCAGTGACGAGCGGGAGATCTGGCGGGGAGCTGTTTTTT; cdr3_aa: CASSPVTSGRSGGELFF
clone_size: NA; d_call: NA; j_call: TRBJ1-5; v_call: TRBV15; cdr3_nt: TGTGCCACCAGCCCTGGACATAGCAATCAGCCCCAGCATTTT; cdr3_aa: CATSPGHSNQPQHF
clone_size: NA; d_call: NA; j_call: TRBJ1-2; v_call: TRBV7-2; cdr3_nt: TGTGCCAGCAGCCCCTACAGCTATGGCTACACCTTC; cdr3_aa: CASSPYSYGYTF
clone_size: NA; d_call: NA; j_call: TRBJ2-1; v_call: TRBV15; cdr3_nt: TGTGCCACCAGCAGATCAACGGGGGATGAGCAGTTCTTC; cdr3_aa: CATSRSTGDEQFF
clone_size: NA; d_call: NA; j_call: TRBJ2-7; v_call: TRBV10-3; cdr3_nt: TGTGCCACCTCCGGAGCAGCCGCCTACGAGCAGTACTTC; cdr3_aa: CATSGAAAYEQYF
clone_size: NA; d_call: NA; j_call: TRBJ2-7; v_call: TRBV2; cdr3_nt: TGTGCCAGCAGTGGGTTTGAGCAGGTCTACGAGCAGTACTTC; cdr3_aa: CASSGFEQVYEQYF
clone_size: NA; d_call: NA; j_call: TRBJ2-7; v_call: TRBV18; cdr3_nt: TGTGCCAGCTCACCAGGCCTCTCCTACGAGCAGTACTTC; cdr3_aa: CASSPGLSYEQYF
clone_size: NA; d_call: NA; j_call: TRBJ2-7; v_call: TRBV2; cdr3_nt: TGTGCCAGCAGTGTTGGCGGGTTTCTGGACGAGCAGTACTTC; cdr3_aa: CASSVGGFLDEQYF
clone_size: NA; d_call: TRBD2; j_call: TRBJ2-7; v_call: TRBV25-1; cdr3_nt: TGTGCCAGCAGTGACCTAGCGGGAGGCTCCGAGCAGTACTTC; cdr3_aa: CASSDLAGGSEQYF
clone_size: NA; d_call: TRBD2; j_call: TRBJ2-3; v_call: TRBV28; cdr3_nt: TGTGCCAGCAGTTCACCACGGACTGGCGGGAGCCATACGCAGTATTTT; cdr3_aa: CASSSPRTGGSHTQYF
clone_size: NA; d_call: NA; j_call: TRBJ1-6; v_call: TRBV6-1; cdr3_nt: TGTGCCAGCAGTGAACCCGACAGTTACAATTCACCCCTCCACTTT; cdr3_aa: CASSEPDSYNSPLHF
clone_size: once; d_call: TRBD2; j_call: TRBJ2-7; v_call: TRBV5-1; cdr3_nt: TGCGCCAGCAGCGATCGGAGGGTAGCGGGAGGGATTTTTGGGTACGAGCAGTACTTC; cdr3_aa: CASSDRRVAGGIFGYEQYF
clone_size: NA; d_call: TRBD1; j_call: TRBJ1-5; v_call: TRBV19; cdr3_nt: TGTGCCAGTCTAGCCGGTTCGACAGGGGGCCCCAATCAGCCCCAGCATTTT; cdr3_aa: CASLAGSTGGPNQPQHF
clone_size: NA; d_call: NA; j_call: TRBJ2-1; v_call: TRBV18; cdr3_nt: TGTGCCAGCTCATGGAACGCGGATGAGCAGTTCTTC; cdr3_aa: CASSWNADEQFF
clone_size: NA; d_call: TRBD1; j_call: TRBJ1-5; v_call: TRBV28; cdr3_nt: TGTGCCAGCAGTCGTGGAGGGACAGGGGGTAATCAGCCCCAGCATTTT; cdr3_aa: CASSRGGTGGNQPQHF
clone_size: NA; d_call: NA; j_call: TRBJ2-7; v_call: TRBV3-1/TRBV3-2; cdr3_nt: TGTGCCAGCAGCCAAGGTGGGCTAGCAAGTTTGGGAGTTTCCGAGCAGTACTTC; cdr3_aa: CASSQGGLASLGVSEQYF
clone_size: NA; d_call: TRBD2; j_call: TRBJ2-5; v_call: TRBV9; cdr3_nt: TGTGCCAGCAGCGTAGGTAGCGGGAGGGTTGAGACCCAGTACTTC; cdr3_aa: CASSVGSGRVETQYF
clone_size: NA; d_call: TRBD2; j_call: TRBJ2-7; v_call: TRBV30; cdr3_nt: TGTGCCTGGAGCGGGACTGTGACTAGCGGGAGGTCCTACGAGCAGTACTTC; cdr3_aa: CAWSGTVTSGRSYEQYF
clone_size: NA; d_call: NA; j_call: TRBJ2-7; v_call: TRBV2; cdr3_nt: TGTGCCAGCAGTGCCCACCCATTTTCCCAGGGCGAGCAGTACTTC; cdr3_aa: CASSAHPFSQGEQYF
clone_size: NA; d_call: TRBD2; j_call: TRBJ2-2; v_call: TRBV5-8; cdr3_nt: TGTGCCAGCAGCTTGGAGGCGGTAGCTAGCGGGAGACCCGGGGAGCTGTTTTTT; cdr3_aa: CASSLEAVASGRPGELFF
clone_size: NA; d_call: NA; j_call: TRBJ2-1; v_call: TRBV6-2/TRBV6-3; cdr3_nt: TGTGCCAGCAGTTACGGTGGACTTTATTACAATGAGCAGTTCTTC; cdr3_aa: CASSYGGLYYNEQFF
clone_size: NA; d_call: TRBD1; j_call: TRBJ2-7; v_call: TRBV4-1; cdr3_nt: TGCGCCAGCAGCCAAGGTCAGGGGGACACCTACGAGCAGTACTTC; cdr3_aa: CASSQGQGDTYEQYF
clone_size: NA; d_call: TRBD2; j_call: TRBJ2-3; v_call: TRBV18; cdr3_nt: TGTGCCAGCTCACCCGCGGGGGGCCGGGCAGATACGCAGTATTTT; cdr3_aa: CASSPAGGRADTQYF
clone_size: NA; d_call: NA; j_call: TRBJ2-7; v_call: TRBV10-2; cdr3_nt: TGCGCCAGCAGTGAGTCGGGTAGCTGGGCCTACGAGCAGTACTTC; cdr3_aa: CASSESGSWAYEQYF
clone_size: NA; d_call: NA; j_call: TRBJ2-7; v_call: TRBV7-2; cdr3_nt: TGTGCCAGCAGCTTAGGCAGGTCGGTCTACGAGCAGTACTTC; cdr3_aa: CASSLGRSVYEQYF
clone_size: NA; d_call: TRBD1; j_call: TRBJ1-6; v_call: TRBV5-4; cdr3_nt: TGTGCCAGCAGCTTGGTGTCACCGGGACAGGGTTTGTCAAATTCACCCCTCCACTTT; cdr3_aa: CASSLVSPGQGLSNSPLHF
clone_size: NA; d_call: NA; j_call: TRBJ1-1; v_call: TRBV28; cdr3_nt: TGTGCCAGCGAAACTACAGGGTCGGGGACTGAAGCTTTCTTT; cdr3_aa: CASETTGSGTEAFF
clone_size: NA; d_call: NA; j_call: TRBJ2-2; v_call: TRBV7-2; cdr3_nt: TGTGCCAGCAGCACCGGCGGGGTAGGCGGGGAGCTGTTTTTT; cdr3_aa: CASSTGGVGGELFF
clone_size: NA; d_call: NA; j_call: TRBJ1-2; v_call: TRBV7-9; cdr3_nt: TGTGCCAGCAGCTTAGTTGGGAGCCATGGCTACACCTTC; cdr3_aa: CASSLVGSHGYTF
clone_size: NA; d_call: NA; j_call: TRBJ1-3; v_call: TRBV5-1; cdr3_nt: TGCGCCAGCAGCTTGGCAGGGGAAGGAAACACCATATATTTT; cdr3_aa: CASSLAGEGNTIYF
clone_size: NA; d_call: TRBD1; j_call: TRBJ1-1; v_call: TRBV18; cdr3_nt: TGTGCCAGCTCACCTGACAGGGGTATAACTGAAGCTTTCTTT; cdr3_aa: CASSPDRGITEAFF
clone_size: few; d_call: NA; j_call: TRBJ1-1; v_call: TRBV5-1; cdr3_nt: TGCGCCAGCAGCCCTTCGGGATCGGGCACTGAAGCTTTCTTT; cdr3_aa: CASSPSGSGTEAFF
clone_size: many; d_call: NA; j_call: TRBJ2-1; v_call: TRBV6-2/TRBV6-3; cdr3_nt: TGTGCCAGCAGTTACCCCCTGACTGACAGCTCCTACAATGAGCAGTTCTTC; cdr3_aa: CASSYPLTDSSYNEQFF
clone_size: NA; d_call: TRBD2; j_call: TRBJ2-1; v_call: TRBV15; cdr3_nt: TGTGCCACCAGCAGAGTTGGGACTAGCGGGAGCAATGAGCAGTTCTTC; cdr3_aa: CATSRVGTSGSNEQFF
clone_size: NA; d_call: NA; j_call: TRBJ2-3; v_call: TRBV2; cdr3_nt: TGTGCCAGCAGTGAAGCGCTTCTTGACAGGGATACGCAGTATTTT; cdr3_aa: CASSEALLDRDTQYF
clone_size: few; d_call: TRBD1; j_call: TRBJ1-4; v_call: TRBV7-9; cdr3_nt: TGTGCCAGCAGTCCCGGGACAGCCGAAAAACTGTTTTTT; cdr3_aa: CASSPGTAEKLFF
clone_size: NA; d_call: TRBD2; j_call: TRBJ2-3; v_call: TRBV5-4; cdr3_nt: TGTGCCAGCAGCCCCGGACTAGCGGGAGGAGATACGCAGTATTTT; cdr3_aa: CASSPGLAGGDTQYF
clone_size: NA; d_call: TRBD1; j_call: TRBJ2-1; v_call: TRBV24-1; cdr3_nt: TGTGCCACCAGTGATCTGAGACAGGGGGGTTACAATGAGCAGTTCTTC; cdr3_aa: CATSDLRQGGYNEQFF
clone_size: NA; d_call: NA; j_call: TRBJ2-3; v_call: TRBV4-3; cdr3_nt: TGCGCCAGCAGCGGGGCGTCGGGACTTCGCACAGATACGCAGTATTTT; cdr3_aa: CASSGASGLRTDTQYF
clone_size: NA; d_call: NA; j_call: TRBJ2-6; v_call: TRBV7-2; cdr3_nt: TGTGCCAGCAGCTTAGGCTGGCGGCCCTCTGGGGCCAACGTCCTGACTTTC; cdr3_aa: CASSLGWRPSGANVLTF
clone_size: NA; d_call: NA; j_call: TRBJ2-7; v_call: TRBV2; cdr3_nt: TGTGCCAGCAGCGGGGGGCAGGGGGCTTACGAGCAGTACTTC; cdr3_aa: CASSGGQGAYEQYF
clone_size: NA; d_call: NA; j_call: TRBJ2-7; v_call: TRBV5-1; cdr3_nt: TGCGCCAGCAGCCGGACAAGCAACTACGAGCAGTACTTC; cdr3_aa: CASSRTSNYEQYF
clone_size: NA; d_call: TRBD1; j_call: TRBJ1-1; v_call: TRBV6-1; cdr3_nt: TGTGCCAGCAGTGAACATAGGACAGGGGTAACTGAAGCTTTCTTT; cdr3_aa: CASSEHRTGVTEAFF
clone_size: NA; d_call: NA; j_call: TRBJ2-2; v_call: TRBV4-1; cdr3_nt: TGCGCCAGCAGCCTCACGGAGGGTGAGAAGCTGTTTTTT; cdr3_aa: CASSLTEGEKLFF
clone_size: NA; d_call: NA; j_call: TRBJ2-1; v_call: TRBV9; cdr3_nt: TGTGCCAGCAGCGTAGCCCCGGGGATTTCCTACAATGAGCAGTTCTTC; cdr3_aa: CASSVAPGISYNEQFF
clone_size: NA; d_call: TRBD2; j_call: TRBJ2-1; v_call: TRBV19; cdr3_nt: TGTGCCAGCCGGGACTACCCTTACAATGAGCAGTTCTTC; cdr3_aa: CASRDYPYNEQFF
clone_size: NA; d_call: NA; j_call: TRBJ2-3; v_call: TRBV5-1; cdr3_nt: TGCGCCAGCAGCTACAGGGCGGCAGATACGCAGTATTTT; cdr3_aa: CASSYRAADTQYF
clone_size: NA; d_call: NA; j_call: TRBJ1-4; v_call: TRBV28; cdr3_nt: TGTGCCAGCAGTTTATTCGGGGAAAAACTGTTTTTT; cdr3_aa: CASSLFGEKLFF